This T cell receptor beta chain derives from a study of Graves' ophthalmopathy and Graves' hyperthyroidism (dated by TCRdb to 2017 to 2018). Context from the whole study: Peripheral blood was collected at initial diagnosis, prior to any treatment. To explore V-J signatures that separate ophthalmopathy from hyperthyroidism, a discovery set of approximately 100 patients was enrolled, consisting of under 50 with ophthalmopathy and roughly 57 with stable hyperthyroidism. The approximately 98 discovery patients were randomly divided into training and test sets at a 7:3 ratio. An independent validation cohort was composed of roughly 18 hyperthyroidism patients and around 16 patients who later progressed from hyperthyroidism to ophthalmopathy. The study used TCR beta repertoire signatures to distinguish Graves' ophthalmopathy from Graves' hyperthyroidism and to predict progression to ophthalmopathy. Following sample collection, hyperthyroidism patients were given methimazole at a starting dose of 30 mg daily, and ophthalmopathy patients were given high-dose intravenous methylprednisolone. In roughly 6 hyperthyroidism patients, T-cell repertoires of thyroid tissue and blood were compared. In total, 135 blood samples were TCR-sequenced: some 40 ophthalmopathy, roughly 80 hyperthyroidism and around 17 hyperthyroidism-to-ophthalmopathy patients.

The germline V gene supplies CDR1 SGHTA and CDR2 FQGTGA. V is cut by 1 base and J by 4 bases, and the space between the germline ends is 4 bases. The CDR3 starts with the cysteine, ends with the phenylalanine, and has 13 residues. The entry retains the CDR3 DNA only, 39 bases that are in frame from base 1. Study-wide conclusions, independent of this receptor: No statistical method was used to predetermine the sample size, and group allocation was not hidden from the investigators. Ophthalmopathy was separated from stable hyperthyroidism by the 13-signature model with more than 85% sensitivity and about 81% specificity in cross-validation and with 80%/75% in the test set. Most of the expanded thyroid clonotypes with a frequency above 0.001 were also detected in blood, and it was suggested that the thyroid immune response may be reflected by blood repertoires. In validation, the model predicted ophthalmopathy progression with 55% to 71% sensitivity and 72.22% specificity; some 13 predicted patients were CT-confirmed with GO in a median of approximately six months.

This clonotype was seen repeatedly, ten times or more. Its antigen remains unidentified. No base quality values were provided; no much bigger clone lies one nucleotide off. TCR beta CDR3 regions were amplified from RNA transcripts for repertoire sequencing. HTBI primers and the Qiagen OneStep RT-PCR kit were used in a first-round RT-PCR, which was followed by a second-round multiplex PCR, size selection and purification. Libraries were sequenced paired-end with 100 bp reads on an Illumina HiSeq2000. The source study handled its data this way. SOAPnuke was used to process the reads, throwing out any read that had adapters, had uncalled bases, had a mean Phred below 15, or lacked an exact constant-primer or identifier match. COPE v1.2.5 was used to merge the high-quality paired reads. Clonotypes were defined as unique nucleotide sequences and were aligned to IMGT TRB V, D and J references using MiTCR v1.1. Analysis was restricted to V-J combinations with a frequency above 0.0001, which covered about 99% of repertoires. A TCR clonal expansion and chaos score per V-J combination was defined as the ratio of F50 clonal expansion to chaos observed in the TCRdist matrix. Welch's t-statistics and random forest were used to narrow the features down to approximately twelve V-J combinations, which were then fed into a naive Bayes classifier. The similarity between thyroid and blood repertoires was quantified using the Morisita-Horn index. TCRdb reanalyzed the raw reads on its own, using fastp at Q25 for trimming and MiXCR for clone calling, and kept in-frame beta chains. Each CDR3 protein gets just one entry, which takes the most common genes and DNA from the rows behind it. The V and J calls reflect TCRdb's pipeline rather than the authors' work. A total of hundreds of thousands of distinct CDR3 sequences appear in this sample, about a fifth of them only once. Roughly 7.4% of the sample comes from the top ten.

Hyperthyroidism was considered stable if no progression to ophthalmopathy occurred within 18 months of follow-up. Patients with hyperthyroidism were aged 18 to 65 years, had been newly diagnosed, and had a disease duration of less than 2 months. Patients with other autoimmune diseases, uncontrolled infections, pregnancy or lactation were excluded. Diagnosis was based on clinical symptoms, serum thyroxine, TRAb, thyroid ultrasound and orbital computed tomography. Ficoll-Paque density gradient centrifugation was used to isolate PBMCs from about 9 ml of fresh peripheral blood. Trizol reagent was used to extract the total RNA, and its quality was then checked on an Agilent 2100 Bioanalyzer.

Source material: peripheral blood. Rearrangement joined TRBV7-3 to TRBJ2-2; no D gene is confidently identified. The clonotype originates from a woman under 30 with stable Graves' hyperthyroidism. Some clones in this sample may be carry-over from other donors' samples. Donor details come from another sample of the same person, matched by shared clones. The DNA sequence is TGTGCCAGCAGCTTAATACCCACCGGGGAGCTGTTTTTT. Its translation reads: CASSLIPTGELFF.